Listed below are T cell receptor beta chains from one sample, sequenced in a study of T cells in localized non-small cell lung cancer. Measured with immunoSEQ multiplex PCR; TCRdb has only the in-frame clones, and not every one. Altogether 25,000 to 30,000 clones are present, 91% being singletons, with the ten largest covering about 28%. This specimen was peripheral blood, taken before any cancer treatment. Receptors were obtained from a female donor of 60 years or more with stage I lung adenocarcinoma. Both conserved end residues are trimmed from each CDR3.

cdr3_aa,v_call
ASSRTDPVNTEAF,TRBV6-1
ASSEDSGGAETQY,TRBV2
ASSGYGTGELF,TRBV6-4
ASSLALSSYNEQF,TRBV5-1
ASSPRQLQGSNYGYT,TRBV18
ASSSTGTGLF,TRBV27
ASSLSQLNTEAF,TRBV27
ASPTQGFIAGELF,TRBV7-9
ASSELNPGPGTNQPQH,TRBV6-1
ATSRDYGDSPLH,TRBV15
AISESGAGEKLF,TRBV10-3
APSPGDKAQH,TRBV19
AWSVGDKQY,TRBV30
ASSLVVGELF,TRBV5-5
ASSLSVSGNTIY,TRBV7-9
ASSEGWKVGEQY,TRBV6-1
ASSYASGGGTQY,TRBV6-5
ASSLGQITGELF,TRBV28
ASSLRLAGGNEQF,TRBV5-4
ASSIGNTEAF,TRBV28
ASSRTGAGANVLT,TRBV19
ASSPGGSGSIQY,TRBV7-9
ASSLEGQASYEQY,TRBV5-1
AWSRMAGDRYAEAF,TRBV30
ANQREHLNEQF,TRBV2
ASSLDIRGVHEQY,TRBV11-2
ASSAGLRYEQY,TRBV6-6
ASRTLIGTGALNEQF,TRBV27
ATLHEWRSPLH,TRBV6-1
ATSRGQTALNTEAF,TRBV15
AWGAWGQGHEKLF,TRBV30
ASSSGDTLKTQY,TRBV7-2
ASTGDYNRGGTQY,TRBV6-1
ASTNQRYEQY,TRBV6-5
ASSQVKGRFNGYT,TRBV4-1
ASSSGLAASHYEQY,TRBV27
ASSLQGPHEQY,TRBV2
ASRQAELNTEAF,TRBV5-1
ASSDQGAGTEAF,TRBV19
ASSPATGESLH,TRBV5-1